Listed below are T cell receptor beta chains from one sample, sequenced in a study of beta chain features in type 1 diabetes. Sequenced by immunoSEQ multiplex PCR; TCRdb stores in-frame clones only, minus some. The sample holds under 300,000 clones; about 23% are singletons and the top ten take about 0.012%. The material sequenced was naive CD4+ T cells from blood. The receptor set was obtained from a woman aged 25-40 years with type 1 diabetes. Both conserved end residues are part of each CDR3.

v_call | cdr3_aa
TRBV30 | CASSGANVLTF
TRBV5-4 | CASSLGLAASYNEQFF
TRBV9 | CASSVAEGARTEAFF
TRBV5-1 | CASSPGVGTNTGELFF
TRBV4-1 | CASSQGIIRDSYNEQFF
TRBV10-3 | CAISVEIENIQYF
TRBV29-1 | CSVAEAYEQYF
TRBV19 | CASSHGTGSADTQYF
TRBV30 | CAWSIGTSGIDEQYF
TRBV30 | CACRREREAFF
TRBV27 | CASSSLAGVETQYF
TRBV14 | CASSRDRGYEQYF
TRBV18 | CASSPQNTYEQYF
TRBV18 | CASSPPGLAGAWSYNEQFF
TRBV2 | CASVGGRARTGELFF
TRBV29-1 | CSVVLNTGELFF
TRBV4-1 | CASSQVAVLSSNEQFF
TRBV29-1 | CSVGQIDGGDSPEQFF
TRBV27 | CASSTHVGTRRAQETQYF